Below are 13 T cell receptor beta chains sequenced from a single sample in a study of CXCR3-negative and CXCR3-positive naive CD8 T cells. These receptors' antigens are unknown. It was by 5' RACE with UMI labels that the TRB cDNA libraries were prepared. TCRdb derives one entry per CDR3 protein from the 5' RACE reads, leaving out DNA. This repertoire includes about 70,000 distinct CDR3 sequences. Study conclusions and caveats: TRB CDR3s of CXCR3-positive naive cells were more hydrophobic than those of CXCR3-negative naive cells.

The specimen was naive CXCR3+ CD8+ T cells from blood. As for subset: CD45RO-CCR7+CD27+CD95- naive CD8+ T cells expressing CXCR3 (TNR3+). Every receptor here comes from a human donor in good health. Some clones in this sample may be carry-over from other donors' samples.

The rearrangement joins TRBV28 to TRBJ2-7; with no DNA, the TCRdb D assignment of TRBD2 cannot be verified. The germline V gene has CDR1 MDHEN and CDR2 SYDVKM. The CDR3 covers 14 residues. The CDR3 loop reads CASSPLAGTYEQYF.

The chain carries TRBV29-1 and TRBJ2-1; TCRdb designates TRBD1, a call that cannot be tested without DNA. Germline V gene sequence: CDR1 SQVTM, CDR2 ANQGSEA. The CDR3 extends over 17 amino acids. CDR3 region: CSVFGTGFFLEDDEQFF.

This rearrangement joins TRBV14 to TRBJ2-5; with no DNA, the TCRdb D assignment of TRBD1 cannot be verified. Germline CDR1 and CDR2: SGHDN and FVKESK. The CDR3 is 15 residues long. CDR3 residues: CASSYGTDLPETQYF.

This chain joins TRBV20-1 and TRBJ2-5; TCRdb's D gene call, TRBD2, goes unchecked for lack of DNA. The germline V gene encodes CDR1 DFQATT and CDR2 SNEGSKA (reference sequence). This CDR3 has 15 residues. This CDR3 is CSAREGTSGKETQYF.

This rearrangement joins TRBV4-2 to TRBJ2-5; TCRdb designates TRBD1, a call that cannot be tested without DNA. In germline, CDR1 is LGHNA, CDR2 YNFKEQ. CDR3 length equals 17 residues. The CDR3 sequence is CASSQDFGGGAMETQYF.

The chain combines TRBV20-1 with TRBJ1-1. Germline V gene lookup returns CDR1 DFQATT and CDR2 SNEGSKA (reference sequence). This CDR3 has 15 amino acids. The CDR3 loop reads CSARDFLGMNTEAFF.

The genes are TRBV20-1 and TRBJ2-2; checking the TCRdb D call of TRBD2 is not possible without DNA. Germline CDR1 and CDR2: DFQATT and SNEGSKA (reference sequence). The CDR3 is 15 residues long. The CDR3 spells CSARSGTSGIGELFF.

The chain has TRBV7-9 and TRBJ2-7; no DNA is available, so the TRBD2 call from TCRdb remains unchecked. In germline, CDR1 is SEHNR, CDR2 FQNEAQ (reference sequence). CDR3 length: 17 amino acids. The CDR3 region is CASSLGLAGRRTYEQYF. The entire variable domain, with the rest obtained from reference TRBV7-9 and TRBJ2-7, is as follows: DTGVSQNPRHKITKRGQNVTFRCDPISEHNRLYWYRQTLGQGPEFLTYFQNEAQLEKSRLLSDRFSAERPKGSFSTLEIQRTEQGDSAMYLCASSLGLAGRRTYEQYFGPGTRLTVT.

J is TRBJ2-3 and V is TRBV28; TCRdb names TRBD1, which stays unverified in the absence of DNA. Looked up from germline, CDR1 is MDHEN and CDR2 is SYDVKM. The CDR3 loop spans 17 amino acids. The CDR3 is CASSETRGYTSTDTQYF.

The rearrangement links TRBV29-1 to TRBJ2-3; the TCRdb call, TRBD2, lacks DNA for checking. Looked up from germline, CDR1 is SQVTM and CDR2 is ANQGSEA. The CDR3 covers 14 residues. CDR3 sequence reads: CSVDRLAGTDTQYF.

The rearrangement joins TRBV7-2 to TRBJ2-7; TCRdb indicates TRBD1, and absent DNA this call remains unverified. The CDR3 length is 17 residues. The germline CDR1 and CDR2 sequences are SGHTA and FQGNSA. The CDR3 loop reads CASSYGEAETRALEQYF.

The J gene is TRBJ2-3, the V gene TRBV6-2 or TRBV6-3; the TRBD1 assignment by TCRdb is unverifiable without DNA. CDR3 length: 15 amino acids. Germline lookup yields CDR1 MNHEY and CDR2 SVGEGT. CDR3 protein: CASSYPGQVTDTQYF.

The chain couples TRBV21-1 to TRBJ2-7; the TRBD1 assignment by TCRdb is unverifiable without DNA. TRBV21-1 is a pseudogene. CDR3 length: 20 residues. The chain's CDR3 is CASSKAGEKELGTDSYEQYF.